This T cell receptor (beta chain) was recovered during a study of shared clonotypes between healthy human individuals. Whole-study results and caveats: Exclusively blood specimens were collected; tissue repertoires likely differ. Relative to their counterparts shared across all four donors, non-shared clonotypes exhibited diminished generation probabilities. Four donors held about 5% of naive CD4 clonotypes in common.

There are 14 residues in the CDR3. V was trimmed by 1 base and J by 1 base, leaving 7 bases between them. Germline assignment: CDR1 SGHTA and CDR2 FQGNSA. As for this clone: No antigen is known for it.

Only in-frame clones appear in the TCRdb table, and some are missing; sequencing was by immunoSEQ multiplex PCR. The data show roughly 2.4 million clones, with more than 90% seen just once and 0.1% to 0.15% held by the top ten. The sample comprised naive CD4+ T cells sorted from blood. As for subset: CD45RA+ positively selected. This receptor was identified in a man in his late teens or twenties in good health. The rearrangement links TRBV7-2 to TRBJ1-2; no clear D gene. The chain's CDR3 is CASSLGGFNYGYTF. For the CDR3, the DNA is TGTGCCAGCAGCTTAGGAGGGTTTAACTATGGCTACACCTTC.